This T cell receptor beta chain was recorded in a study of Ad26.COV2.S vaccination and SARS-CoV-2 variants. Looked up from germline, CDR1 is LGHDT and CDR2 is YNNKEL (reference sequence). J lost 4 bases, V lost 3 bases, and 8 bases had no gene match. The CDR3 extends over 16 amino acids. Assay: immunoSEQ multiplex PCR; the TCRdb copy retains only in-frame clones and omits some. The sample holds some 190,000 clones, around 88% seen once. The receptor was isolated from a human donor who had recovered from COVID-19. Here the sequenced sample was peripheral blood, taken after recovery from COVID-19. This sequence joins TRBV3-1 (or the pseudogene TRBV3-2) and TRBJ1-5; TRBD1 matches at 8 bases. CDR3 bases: TGTGCCAGCAGCCAGAAAGGACAGGGTGTAAATCAGCCCCAGCATTTT. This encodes CASSQKGQGVNQPQHF.